This T cell receptor beta chain was recorded in a study of blood T cell repertoires in COVID-19. As for the study in general: Samples came from the United States, Italy and Spain, spanning acute and convalescent COVID-19.

Those enrolled in Seattle joined during active infection and were followed longitudinally afterward. Method: immunoSEQ multiplex PCR; TCRdb's copy keeps in-frame clones and lacks some. The data contain approximately 530,000 clones, around nine tenths of them singletons. The receptor was isolated from a woman aged 45-59 years with COVID-19, enrolled during active disease. The source material was peripheral blood.

The CDR3 nucleotides are TGCAGCGTTGAAGGAGGGGACAGGGAGGGCTATGGCTACACCTTC. It codes for CSVEGGDREGYGYTF. V is TRBV29-1 and J is TRBJ1-2; 9 nucleotides align to TRBD1. The CDR3 loop spans 15 amino acids. The V gene's germline CDR1 is SQVTM and CDR2 ANQGSEA. Trimming cost V 1 base and J 4 bases; bases outside gene matches: 7.